The TCR beta chain described here comes from a study of CD8 T cells in ankylosing spondylitis. TCRdb processed the 5' RACE reads anew with MiXCR; each CDR3 protein has one entry. The sample holds 150,000 to 200,000 distinct CDR3 sequences, 11% seen once. There are many counts of this clonotype. This CDR3 has 15 residues. V lost 1 base and J lost 4; bases outside the gene matches: 1. Germline loops: CDR1 ENHRY, CDR2 SYGVKD. This receptor was identified in a male donor with ankylosing spondylitis or in good health (not recorded which). This chain links TRBV10-3 with TRBJ2-4, with 10 bases lining up with TRBD1. The specimen was blood, either unsorted or a sorted T cell fraction (not recorded which). DNA of the CDR3: TGTGCCATCAGTGAGTTGGGACAGGGGAAAAACATTCAGTACTTC. The encoded protein is CAISELGQGKNIQYF.